Below, 7 T cell receptor beta chains from the same sample are listed, as sequenced in a study of blood T cell repertoires in COVID-19. Using immunoSEQ multiplex PCR, the repertoire was profiled, and TCRdb retains in-frame clones only, with some absent. The data show 50,000 to 75,000 clones, over 85% seen once. Sequencing input: peripheral blood. These receptors all come from a man aged 55 to 70 with acute or convalescent COVID-19.

The rearrangement joins TRBV3-1 (or the pseudogene TRBV3-2) to TRBJ2-1, with TRBD1 matching 8 bases. The V and J ends lost 3 bases and 9 bases, in that order; junction bases with no gene match: 7. The CDR3 covers 14 residues. The V gene's germline CDR1 is LGHDT and CDR2 YNNKEL (reference sequence). CDR3 amino acids: CASSHLQGATEQFF. DNA of the CDR3: TGTGCCAGCAGCCATCTTCAGGGGGCCACTGAGCAGTTCTTC.

The rearrangement links TRBV5-1 to TRBJ2-2; TRBD1 might be the D (6 bases). V gave up 0 bases and J gave up 4 bases, with 16 bases separating them. CDR3 length: 17 amino acids. Looked up from germline, CDR1 is SGHRS and CDR2 is YFSETQ. The CDR3 DNA reads TGCGCCAGCAGCTTGGCGGGACAACCCCAGAGCACCGGGGAGCTGTTTTTT. It specifies CASSLAGQPQSTGELFF.

The rearrangement uses TRBV6-5 and TRBJ1-4, with a possible D match to TRBD1 (5 bases). V gave up 5 bases and J gave up 7 bases, with 14 bases separating them. The germline gives CDR1 MNHEY, CDR2 SVGAGI. CDR3 length: 14 amino acids. In nucleotides, the CDR3 is TGTGCCAGCAGTCCCCGGGGGGAGCTTGAAAAACTGTTTTTT. Protein sequence: CASSPRGELEKLFF.

The rearrangement links TRBV27 to TRBJ2-1; TRBD2 aligns across 13 bases. V shed 5 bases, J shed 0 bases, and the junction held 16 bases outside the gene matches. The germline CDR1 and CDR2 sequences are MNHEY and SMNVEV (reference sequence). CDR3 length equals 21 residues. For the CDR3, the DNA is TGTGCCAGCAGTACTCGTCCTGGACTAGCGGGGGAGAAGAGCTCCTACAATGAGCAGTTCTTC. It translates to CASSTRPGLAGEKSSYNEQFF.

The chain couples TRBV11-2 to TRBJ1-5; D might be TRBD1 (5 bases). V gave up 0 bases and J gave up 2 bases, with 14 bases separating them. The germline V gene encodes CDR1 SGHAT and CDR2 FQNNGV. The CDR3 spans 17 residues. The DNA of the CDR3 is TGTGCCAGCAGCTTAGATTTTCAGGGCCGGGGCAATCAGCCCCAGCATTTT. It translates to CASSLDFQGRGNQPQHF.

The rearrangement uses TRBV9 and TRBJ2-2; a weak D match, TRBD2 (5 bases). V dropped 2 bases and J dropped 1 base, with 9 bases sitting between them. In germline, CDR1 is SGDLS, CDR2 YYNGEE. The CDR3 has 15 amino acids. The CDR3 region has the DNA TGTGCCAGCAGCGTTGCGGGTCGGAACACCGGGGAGCTGTTTTTT. Protein product: CASSVAGRNTGELFF.

The chain combines TRBV21-1 with TRBJ2-4; TRBD1, the D gene given by the table, was not confirmed from the DNA. TRBV21-1 is assigned pseudogene status. The CDR3 is 18 amino acids. CDR3 amino acids: CASSGEGQGAEAKNIQYF. The CDR3 nucleotides are TGTGCCAGCAGCGGTGAGGGACAGGGGGCGGAGGCCAAAAACATTCAGTACTTC.